This T cell receptor (beta chain) emerged from a study of metastatic and nonmetastatic thyroid tumors. The entire patient cohort was treatment-naive prior to thyroid surgery. With MiXCR, TCRdb called clones anew from the PCR reads. In the table there are about 27,000 clones, roughly 15% of which are singletons. This clone was counted ten times or more. This CDR3 has 16 residues. The V gene's germline CDR1 is MNHNS and CDR2 SASEGT. V dropped 4 bases and J dropped 6 bases, with 19 bases sitting between them. The chain couples TRBV6-1 to TRBJ1-5; D is possibly TRBD1 (5 bases). This receptor was identified in a male donor with papillary thyroid cancer or a benign thyroid nodule (not recorded which). Some clones in this sample may be carry-over from other donors' samples. Material: blood. The CDR3 DNA reads as TGTGCCAGCAGTGCCCCGGGACGGACGCAAGGTCAGCCCCAGCATTTT. Encoded protein: CASSAPGRTQGQPQHF.